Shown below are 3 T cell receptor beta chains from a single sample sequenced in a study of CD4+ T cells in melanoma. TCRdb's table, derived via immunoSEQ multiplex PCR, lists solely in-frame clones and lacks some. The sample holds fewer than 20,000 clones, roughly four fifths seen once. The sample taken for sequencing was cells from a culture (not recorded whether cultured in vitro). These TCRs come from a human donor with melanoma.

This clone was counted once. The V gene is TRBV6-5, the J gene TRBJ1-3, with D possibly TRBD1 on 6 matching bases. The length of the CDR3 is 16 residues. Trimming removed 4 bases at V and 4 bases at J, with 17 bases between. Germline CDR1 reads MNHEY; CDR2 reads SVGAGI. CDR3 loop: CASSSPGRGAGNTIYF. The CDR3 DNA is TGTGCCAGCAGTTCCCCCGGCCGGGGGGCGGGAAACACCATATATTTT.

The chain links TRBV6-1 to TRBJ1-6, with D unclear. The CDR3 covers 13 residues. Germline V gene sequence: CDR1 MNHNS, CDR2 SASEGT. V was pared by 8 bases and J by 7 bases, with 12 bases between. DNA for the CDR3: TGTGCCAGCGGTCCAGGCCTGAATTCACCCCTCCACTTT. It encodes CASGPGLNSPLHF.

CDR3 bases: TGTGCCAGCAGTGAAGCTCCGGGTATGGAAACTGAAGCTTTCTTT. Its translation: CASSEAPGMETEAFF. V is TRBV6-1 and J is TRBJ1-1; D gene ambiguous. The CDR3 totals 15 residues. Trimming cost V 0 bases and J 5 bases, with 13 bases left between them. Germline CDR1 reads MNHNS; CDR2 reads SASEGT.